The 17 T cell receptor beta chains given below trace back to one sample, sequenced in a study of shared clonotypes between healthy human individuals. This table comes from immunoSEQ multiplex PCR, and its TCRdb copy is limited to in-frame clones, with some not included. The repertoire holds some 2.3 million clones, approximately 93% seen once, with 0.3% to 0.4% in the top ten. The specimen was naive CD4+ T cells from PBMCs. Regarding subset: CD45RA+ positively selected. The origin of the receptors is a man between 18 and 35 years old in good health. Some clones in this sample may be carry-over from other donors' samples.

The chain has TRBV5-4 and TRBJ2-7; 9 bases map to TRBD1. Per germline, CDR1 SGHNT and CDR2 YYREEE (reference sequence). This CDR3 has 15 amino acids. V shed 0 bases and J 2 bases; nucleotides not matched to a gene: 3. Here the CDR3 DNA reads TGTGCCAGCAGCTTGGGTGGGACAGGGCCCTACGAGCAGTACTTC. This gives the protein CASSLGGTGPYEQYF.

The V gene is TRBV6-1, the J gene TRBJ2-3; no definite D call. The germline V and J ends were trimmed by 6 bases and 0 bases, with 10 bases remaining between them. This CDR3 contains 14 residues. The germline CDR1 and CDR2 sequences are MNHNS and SASEGT. CDR3 in amino acids: CASRPGPSTDTQYF. DNA for the CDR3: TGTGCCAGCAGGCCCGGGCCAAGCACAGATACGCAGTATTTT.

The chain carries TRBV30 and TRBJ1-1, with TRBD1 matching over 12 bases. The trim removed 5 bases at V and 4 bases at J, leaving 5 bases unmatched. Germline V gives CDR1 GTSNPN, CDR2 SVGIG (reference sequence). The CDR3 spans 14 residues. The CDR3 is CAWGDRGRGTEAFF. In DNA, the CDR3 is TGTGCCTGGGGGGACAGGGGGCGAGGCACTGAAGCTTTCTTT.

With respect to this clone: Other DNA variants within this sample encode the same CDR3. CDR3 nucleotide sequence: TGTGCCAGCAGCTTAGGGGCGGGACAAGAGACCCAGTACTTC. This sequence encodes CASSLGAGQETQYF. The rearrangement uses TRBV7-2 and TRBJ2-5; TRBD2 might be the D (6 bases). The CDR3 covers 14 residues. The germline V gene has CDR1 SGHTA and CDR2 FQGNSA. V was clipped by 1 base and J by 2 bases, with 8 bases between them.

J is TRBJ2-3 and V is TRBV6-6, with 9 bases identical to TRBD1. The ends lost 5 bases at V and 3 bases at J; junction bases unmatched: 3. Germline V CDR1 and CDR2: MNHNY, SVGAGI (reference sequence). This CDR3 has 14 residues. The CDR3 sequence: CASSRDRVTDTQYF. The CDR3 region has the DNA TGTGCCAGCAGTAGGGACAGGGTTACAGATACGCAGTATTTT.

V is TRBV28 and J is TRBJ2-3; perhaps D is TRBD1 or TRBD2 (5 bases each). This CDR3 region has 14 residues. Germline CDR1 reads MDHEN; CDR2 reads SYDVKM. Trimming took 5 bases from V and 3 from J, leaving 12 bases between them. The CDR3 loop reads CASSERGATDTQYF. The CDR3 DNA is TGTGCCAGCAGTGAACGAGGGGCTACAGATACGCAGTATTTT.

This rearrangement joins TRBV5-1 to TRBJ2-7, with 8 bases fitting TRBD2. From germline, CDR1 is SGHRS and CDR2 YFSETQ. J was trimmed by 2 bases and V by 4 bases; bases with no gene match: 5. CDR3 length equals 14 residues. The CDR3, as DNA: TGCGCCAGCAGCACCACTAGCGGCGCCTACGAGCAGTACTTC. It encodes CASSTTSGAYEQYF.

The rearrangement joins TRBV11-3 to TRBJ2-1; TRBD2 agrees at 8 bases. The V and J ends lost 4 bases and 2 bases, in that order; junction bases with no gene match: 10. The CDR3 spans 17 residues. Germline values: CDR1 SGHNT, CDR2 YENEEA. This CDR3 reads CASSSRLAFGTYNEQFF. For the CDR3, the DNA is TGTGCCAGCAGCTCACGACTAGCGTTTGGGACCTACAATGAGCAGTTCTTC.

There are a few counts of this clone. The chain recombines TRBV7-8 with TRBJ1-5; D is perhaps TRBD1 (6 bases). CDR1 and CDR2 from the germline V gene are SGHVS and FQNEAQ. The CDR3 is 17 amino acids. Trimming took 2 bases from V and 0 from J, leaving 14 bases between them. The CDR3 coding sequence is TGTGCCAGCAGCTTAAGGGGCAGGGGCTATAGCAATCAGCCCCAGCATTTT. It translates to CASSLRGRGYSNQPQHF.

The rearrangement uses TRBV4-1 and TRBJ1-5; no clear D gene. Trimming took off 0 bases at V and 2 bases at J, with 11 bases between the two ends. There are 16 residues in the CDR3. Germline values: CDR1 MGHRA, CDR2 YSYEKL. The CDR3 loop reads CASSQDAGLGNQPQHF. CDR3 in DNA: TGCGCCAGCAGCCAAGATGCGGGTTTGGGCAATCAGCCCCAGCATTTT.

As concerns this clone: One junction end disagrees with the germline gene, perhaps due to a read error. The chain joins TRBV7-2 to TRBJ2-3; 11 nucleotides line up with TRBD2. CDR1 is SGHTA and CDR2 is FQGNSA in the germline V gene. The CDR3 is 13 residues long. CDR3 residues: CASSPGLAEVPRF. DNA of the CDR3: TGTGCCAGCAGCCCGGGACTAGCGGAGGTCCCTCGTTTT.

The CDR3 region is CASRPRWDTRTSGLGKETQYF. The CDR3 bases are TGTGCCAGCAGACCTCGATGGGACACCCGGACTAGCGGCTTGGGAAAAGAGACCCAGTACTTC. The V call is TRBV27, the J call TRBJ2-5, with 10 nucleotides matching TRBD2. The CDR3 is 21 residues long. The V gene end was trimmed by 6 bases and the J gene end by 3 bases; junction bases not matched to a gene: 25. Germline V gives CDR1 MNHEY, CDR2 SMNVEV (reference sequence).

This rearrangement joins TRBV11-2 to TRBJ2-5, with 7 bases fitting TRBD1. This CDR3 is 16 amino acids long. V lost 0 bases and J lost 2; bases outside the gene matches: 6. Germline values: CDR1 SGHAT, CDR2 FQNNGV. The CDR3 protein is CASSLDLWDSQETQYF. DNA for the CDR3: TGTGCCAGCAGCTTAGATCTGTGGGACAGTCAAGAGACCCAGTACTTC.

The chain is built from TRBV7-2 and TRBJ2-1; D is possibly TRBD1 or TRBD2 (5 bases each). Per the germline V gene, CDR1 is SGHTA and CDR2 is FQGNSA. This CDR3 has 15 amino acids. Trimming pared 3 bases from V and 8 bases from J, leaving 17 bases between. CDR3 region: CASSFVVSGRYEQFF. In DNA form, the CDR3 reads TGTGCCAGCAGCTTTGTCGTATCGGGGCGATATGAGCAGTTCTTC.

This rearrangement joins TRBV7-9 to TRBJ2-1; possibly TRBD1 or TRBD2 for D (5 bases each). The CDR3 is made up of 13 amino acids. Germline assignment: CDR1 SEHNR and CDR2 FQNEAQ (reference sequence). V lost 3 bases, J lost 10 bases, and 13 bases lay in between. CDR3 nucleotides: TGTGCCAGCAGCTTGGGGGAAGGACTCGAGCAGTTCTTC. Translation: CASSLGEGLEQFF.

The chain carries TRBV4-1 and TRBJ2-1; weak D call: TRBD2 (6 bases). This CDR3 spans 14 amino acids. CDR1 is MGHRA and CDR2 is YSYEKL in the germline V gene. V lost 4 bases, J lost 6 bases, and 13 bases lay in between. As DNA, the CDR3 is TGCGCCAGCAGCCCCTGGGCGGGGTCCAATGAGCAGTTCTTC. It translates to CASSPWAGSNEQFF.

The chain couples TRBV9 to TRBJ2-7; D assignment may be TRBD1 or TRBD2 (5 bases each). The ends were cut back, 4 bases at V and 4 bases at J, with 18 bases in the middle. Germline V gene lookup returns CDR1 SGDLS and CDR2 YYNGEE. This CDR3 region has 15 residues. The DNA for the CDR3 is TGTGCCAGCAGCCCCGTGGGGACGCCCCTTTACGAGCAGTACTTC. This codes for CASSPVGTPLYEQYF. Together with reference TRBV9 and TRBJ2-7, the CDR3 gives the full variable domain: DSGVTQTPKHLITATGQRVTLRCSPRSGDLSVYWYQQSLDQGLQFLIQYYNGEERAKGNILERFSAQQFPDLHSELNLSSLELGDSALYFCASSPVGTPLYEQYFGPGTRLTVT.